The sample holds many counts of the clone carrying this T cell receptor beta chain. As yet, its antigen is unknown. The data belong to a study of early T cells in non-severe SARS-CoV-2 infection. Study-wide context: The study sequenced bulk RNA from unsorted whole blood, with chains unpaired.

The V end lost 2 bases, the J end lost 0 bases, and 5 bases lay between the germline ends. Per germline, CDR1 DFQATT and CDR2 SNEGSKA (reference sequence). The CDR3 length is 12 residues. Individual cDNA molecules were tagged with unique molecular identifiers. TCRdb redid the calling of the 5' RACE reads with MiXCR, one entry per CDR3 protein. The sample has tens of thousands of distinct CDR3 sequences, approximately 5.9% seen once. Study-wide points: Sequences matched to VDJdb favored anti-spike CD8 responses, while private and CD4 specificities were missed.

The receptor was derived from an adult who was a healthcare worker with PCR-confirmed SARS-CoV-2 infection or an uninfected control (not recorded which). Sequencing was performed on whole blood. The V and J genes are TRBV20-1 and TRBJ2-7; D unresolved. This chain's CDR3 is CSARLFSYEQYF. DNA for the CDR3: TGCAGTGCTAGACTGTTCTCCTACGAGCAGTACTTC.